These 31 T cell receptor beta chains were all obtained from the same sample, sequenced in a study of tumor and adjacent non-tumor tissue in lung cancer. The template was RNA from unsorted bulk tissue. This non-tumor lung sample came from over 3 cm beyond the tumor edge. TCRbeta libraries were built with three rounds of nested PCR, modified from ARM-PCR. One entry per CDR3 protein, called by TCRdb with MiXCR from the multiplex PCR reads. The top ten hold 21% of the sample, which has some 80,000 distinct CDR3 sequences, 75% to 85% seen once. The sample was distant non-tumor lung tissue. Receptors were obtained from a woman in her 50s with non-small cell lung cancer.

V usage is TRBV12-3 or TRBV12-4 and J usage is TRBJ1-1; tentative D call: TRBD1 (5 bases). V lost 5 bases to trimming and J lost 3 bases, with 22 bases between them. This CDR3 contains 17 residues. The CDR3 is CASSHSPGLNMYTEAFF. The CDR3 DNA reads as TGTGCCAGCAGTCATTCTCCGGGACTGAACATGTACACTGAAGCTTTCTTT.

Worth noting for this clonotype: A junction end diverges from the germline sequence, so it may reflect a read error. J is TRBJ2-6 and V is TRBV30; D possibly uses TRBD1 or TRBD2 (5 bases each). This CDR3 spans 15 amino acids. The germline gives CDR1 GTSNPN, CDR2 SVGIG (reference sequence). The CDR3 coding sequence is TGTGCCTGGAGTGGAGGGGCGCTTGAGGCCAACGTCCTGACCTTC. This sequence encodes CAWSGGALEANVLTF. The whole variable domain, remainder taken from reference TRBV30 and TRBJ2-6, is SQTIHQWPATLVQPVGSPLSLECTVEGTSNPNLYWYRQAAGRGLQLLFYSVGIGQISSEVPQNLSASRPQDRQFILSSKKLLLSDSGFYLCAWSGGALEANVLTFGAGSRLTVL.

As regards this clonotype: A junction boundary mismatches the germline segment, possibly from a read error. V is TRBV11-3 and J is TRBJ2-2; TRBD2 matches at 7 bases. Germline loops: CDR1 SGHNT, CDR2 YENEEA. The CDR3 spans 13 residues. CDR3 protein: CVSLRVRSGELFF. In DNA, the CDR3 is TGTGTCAGCCTTAGGGTCCGGAGCGGGGAGCTGTTTTTC.

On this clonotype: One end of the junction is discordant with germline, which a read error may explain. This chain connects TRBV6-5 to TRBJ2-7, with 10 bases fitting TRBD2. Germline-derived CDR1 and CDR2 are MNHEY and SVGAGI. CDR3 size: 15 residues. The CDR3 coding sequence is TGTGGCAGCAGTTACCGCGGGCTAGCGGGAGACGAACTGTACTTC. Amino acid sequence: CGSSYRGLAGDELYF.

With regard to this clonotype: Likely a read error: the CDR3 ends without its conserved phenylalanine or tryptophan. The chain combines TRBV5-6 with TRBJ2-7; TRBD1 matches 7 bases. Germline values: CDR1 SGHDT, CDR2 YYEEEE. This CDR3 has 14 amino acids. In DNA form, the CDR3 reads TGTGTCAGCAGCTTGTGGCAGGGGGTTTACGAGCAGTACATC. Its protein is CVSSLWQGVYEQYI.

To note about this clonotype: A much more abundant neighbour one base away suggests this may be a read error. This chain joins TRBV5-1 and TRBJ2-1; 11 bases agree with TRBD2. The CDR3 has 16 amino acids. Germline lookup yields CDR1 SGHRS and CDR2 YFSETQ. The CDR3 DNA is TGCGCCGGCAGCTCGGGGGGGACTAGCGGCTACAATGAGCAGTTCTTC. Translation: CAGSSGGTSGYNEQFF.

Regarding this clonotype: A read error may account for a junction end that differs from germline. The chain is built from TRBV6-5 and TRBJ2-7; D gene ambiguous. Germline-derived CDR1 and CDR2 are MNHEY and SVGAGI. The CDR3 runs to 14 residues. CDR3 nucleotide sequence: TGTTCCAGTGCCTTCGGGTCCCGAGCCTACGAGCAGTACTTC. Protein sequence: CSSAFGSRAYEQYF.

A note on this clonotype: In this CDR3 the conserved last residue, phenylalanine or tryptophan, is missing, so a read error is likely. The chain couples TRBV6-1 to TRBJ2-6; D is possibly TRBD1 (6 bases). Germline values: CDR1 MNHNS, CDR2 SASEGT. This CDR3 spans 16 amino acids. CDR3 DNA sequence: TGTGCCAGTAGTGAAGCACAGGGCGATGGGGCCAACGTCCTGACTTTG. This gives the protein CASSEAQGDGANVLTL.

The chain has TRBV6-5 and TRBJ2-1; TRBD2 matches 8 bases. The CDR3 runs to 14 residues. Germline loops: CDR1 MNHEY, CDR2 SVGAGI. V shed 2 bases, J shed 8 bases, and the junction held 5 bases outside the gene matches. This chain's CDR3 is CASSYVREGHEQFF. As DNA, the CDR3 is TGTGCCAGCAGTTACGTTCGGGAGGGCCATGAGCAGTTCTTC.

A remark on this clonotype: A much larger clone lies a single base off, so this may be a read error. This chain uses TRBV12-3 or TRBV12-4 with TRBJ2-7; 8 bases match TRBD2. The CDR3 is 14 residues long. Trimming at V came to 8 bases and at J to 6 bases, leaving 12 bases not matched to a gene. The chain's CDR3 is CASGPQGSGIEQYF. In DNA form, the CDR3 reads TGTGCCAGCGGTCCACAGGGTAGCGGGATCGAGCAGTACTTC.

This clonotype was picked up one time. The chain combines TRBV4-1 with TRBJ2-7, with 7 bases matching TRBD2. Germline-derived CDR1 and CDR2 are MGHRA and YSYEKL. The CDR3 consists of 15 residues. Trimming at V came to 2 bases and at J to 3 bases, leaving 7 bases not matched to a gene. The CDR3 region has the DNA TGCGCCAGCAGCCAAAGCACTAGCGTGATCTACGAGCAGTACTTC. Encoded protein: CASSQSTSVIYEQYF.

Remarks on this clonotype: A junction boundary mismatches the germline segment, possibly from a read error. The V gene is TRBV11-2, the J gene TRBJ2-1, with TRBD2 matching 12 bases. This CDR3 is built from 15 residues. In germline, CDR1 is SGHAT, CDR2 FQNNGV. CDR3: CASSLSSGREDERFF. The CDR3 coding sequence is TGTGCCAGTAGCTTATCTAGCGGGAGGGAAGATGAGCGGTTCTTC.

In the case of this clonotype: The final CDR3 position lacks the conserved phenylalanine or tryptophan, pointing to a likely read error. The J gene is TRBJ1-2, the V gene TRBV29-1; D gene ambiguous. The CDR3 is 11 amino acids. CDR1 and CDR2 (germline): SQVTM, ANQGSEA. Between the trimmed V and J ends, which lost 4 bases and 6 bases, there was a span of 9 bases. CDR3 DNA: TGCAGCGTTGGGGAGATAAATGGCTACACCTAC. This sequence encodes CSVGEINGYTY.

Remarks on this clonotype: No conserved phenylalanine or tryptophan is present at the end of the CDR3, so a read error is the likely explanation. As DNA, the CDR3 is TGTGCCAGCAGCACTGGGACGGGGCGCACCTACGAGCAGTACTTG. This encodes CASSTGTGRTYEQYL. The J gene is TRBJ2-7, the V gene TRBV11-2, with D perhaps given as TRBD1 or TRBD2 (5 bases each). CDR3 size: 15 residues. Trimming cost V 5 bases and J 2 bases, with 16 bases left between them. Looked up from germline, CDR1 is SGHAT and CDR2 is FQNNGV.

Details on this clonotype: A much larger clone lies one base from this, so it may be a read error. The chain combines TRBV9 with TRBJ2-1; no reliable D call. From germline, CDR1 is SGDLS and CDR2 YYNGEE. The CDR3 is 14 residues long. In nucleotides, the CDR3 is TGTGCCAACAGCGTAGACTCCTGGGACAATGAGCAGTTCTTC. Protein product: CANSVDSWDNEQFF.

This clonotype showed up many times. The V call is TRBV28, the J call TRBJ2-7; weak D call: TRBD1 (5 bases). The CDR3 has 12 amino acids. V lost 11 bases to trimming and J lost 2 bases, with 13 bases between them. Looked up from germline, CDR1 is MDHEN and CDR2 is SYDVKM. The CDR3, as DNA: TGTGCCCCCAACAGGTACCCCTACGAGCAGTACTTC. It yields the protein CAPNRYPYEQYF.

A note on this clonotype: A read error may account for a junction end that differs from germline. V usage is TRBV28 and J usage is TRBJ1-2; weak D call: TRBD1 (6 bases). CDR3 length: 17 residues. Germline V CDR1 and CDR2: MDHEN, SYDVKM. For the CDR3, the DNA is TGTGCCAGCAGTTTTTGGGCTGCGCGGGACAAAAACTATGGCTACGACTTC. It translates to CASSFWAARDKNYGYDF.

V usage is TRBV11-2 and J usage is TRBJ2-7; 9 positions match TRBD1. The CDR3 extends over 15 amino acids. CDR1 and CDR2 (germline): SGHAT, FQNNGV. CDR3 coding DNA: TGTGCTAGAAGCACCGGGACAGGGCGCAACTACGAGCAGTACTTC. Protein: CARSTGTGRNYEQYF.

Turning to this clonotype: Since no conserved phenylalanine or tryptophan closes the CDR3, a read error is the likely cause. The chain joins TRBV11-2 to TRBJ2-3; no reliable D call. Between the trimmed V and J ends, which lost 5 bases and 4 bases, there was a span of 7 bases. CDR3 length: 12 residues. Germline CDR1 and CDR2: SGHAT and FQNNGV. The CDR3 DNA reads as TGTGCCAGCAGCATCCACTCAGATACGCAGTATTTA. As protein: CASSIHSDTQYL.

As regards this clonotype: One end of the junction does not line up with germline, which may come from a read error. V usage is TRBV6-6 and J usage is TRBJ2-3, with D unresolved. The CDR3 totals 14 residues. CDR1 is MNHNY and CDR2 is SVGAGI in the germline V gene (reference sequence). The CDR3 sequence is CASTEGSTTVTQNF. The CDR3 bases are TGTGCCAGCACCGAAGGCAGTACCACAGTTACGCAAAATTTT.

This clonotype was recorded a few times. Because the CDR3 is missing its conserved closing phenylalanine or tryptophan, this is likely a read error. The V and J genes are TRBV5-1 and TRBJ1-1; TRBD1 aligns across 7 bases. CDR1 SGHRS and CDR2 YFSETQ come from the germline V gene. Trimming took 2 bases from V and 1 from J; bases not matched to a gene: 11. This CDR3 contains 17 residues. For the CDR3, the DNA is TGCGCCAGCAGCTTAAGTGTAGGGGGCATAGGGAACACTGAAGCTTTCCTT. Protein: CASSLSVGGIGNTEAFL.

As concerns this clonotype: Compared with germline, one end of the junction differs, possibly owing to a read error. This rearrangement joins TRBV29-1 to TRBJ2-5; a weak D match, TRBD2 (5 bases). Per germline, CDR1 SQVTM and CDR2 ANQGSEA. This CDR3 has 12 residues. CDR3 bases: TGCATCGTTCGTCGGGAAGAAGAGACCCAGTACTTC. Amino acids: CIVRREEETQYF. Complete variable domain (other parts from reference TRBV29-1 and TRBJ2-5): SAVISQKPSRDICQRGTSLTIQCQVDSQVTMMFWYRQQPGQSLTLIATANQGSEATYESGFVIDKFPISRPNLTFSTLTVSNMSPEDSSIYLCIVRREEETQYFGPGTRLLVL.

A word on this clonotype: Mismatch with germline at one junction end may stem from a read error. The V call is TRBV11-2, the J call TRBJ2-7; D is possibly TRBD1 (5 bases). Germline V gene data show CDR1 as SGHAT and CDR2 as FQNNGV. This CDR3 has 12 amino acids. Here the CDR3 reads CGSRLGAYEQYF. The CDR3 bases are TGTGGCAGCAGATTAGGGGCATACGAGCAGTACTTC.

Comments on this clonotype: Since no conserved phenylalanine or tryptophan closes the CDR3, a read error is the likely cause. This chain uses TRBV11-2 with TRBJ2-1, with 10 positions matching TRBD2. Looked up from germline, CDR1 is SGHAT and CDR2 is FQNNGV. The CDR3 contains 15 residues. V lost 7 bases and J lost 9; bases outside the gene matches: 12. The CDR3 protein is CASIRSAGGPGEQFL. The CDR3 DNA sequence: TGTGCCAGCATTCGCTCAGCGGGAGGGCCGGGTGAGCAGTTCCTC.

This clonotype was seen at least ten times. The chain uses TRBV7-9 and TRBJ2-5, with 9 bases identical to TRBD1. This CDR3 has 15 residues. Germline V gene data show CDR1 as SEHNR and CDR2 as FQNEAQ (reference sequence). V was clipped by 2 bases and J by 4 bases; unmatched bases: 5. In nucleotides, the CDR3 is TGTGCCAGCAGCTTATGGGGACAGGGCACAGAGACCCAGTACTTC. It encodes CASSLWGQGTETQYF.

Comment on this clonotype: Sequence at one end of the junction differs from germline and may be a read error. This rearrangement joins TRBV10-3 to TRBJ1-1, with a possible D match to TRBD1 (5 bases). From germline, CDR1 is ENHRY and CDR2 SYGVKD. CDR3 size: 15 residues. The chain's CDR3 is CAISGGRGGDTEAFF. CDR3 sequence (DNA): TGTGCTATCAGTGGGGGAAGGGGTGGGGACACTGAAGCTTTCTTT.

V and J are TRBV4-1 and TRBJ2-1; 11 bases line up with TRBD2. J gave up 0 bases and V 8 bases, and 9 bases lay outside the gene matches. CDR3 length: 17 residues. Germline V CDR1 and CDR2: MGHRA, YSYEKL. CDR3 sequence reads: CASCRIAGGSSYNEQFF. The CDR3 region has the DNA TGCGCCAGCTGCCGGATAGCGGGAGGGAGCTCCTACAATGAGCAGTTCTTC.

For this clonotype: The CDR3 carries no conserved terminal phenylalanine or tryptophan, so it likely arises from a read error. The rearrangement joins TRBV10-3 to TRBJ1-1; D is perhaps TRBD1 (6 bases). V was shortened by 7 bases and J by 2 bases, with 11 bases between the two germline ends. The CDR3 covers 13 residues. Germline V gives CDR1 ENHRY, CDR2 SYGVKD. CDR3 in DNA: TGTGCCATCACCACACAGGGAAACACTGAAGCTTTCTCT. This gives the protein CAITTQGNTEAFS.

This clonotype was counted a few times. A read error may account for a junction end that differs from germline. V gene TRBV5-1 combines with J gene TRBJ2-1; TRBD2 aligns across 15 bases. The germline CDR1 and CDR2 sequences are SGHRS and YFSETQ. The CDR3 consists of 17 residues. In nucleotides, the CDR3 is TGCGCCAGCAGCCTTGGACTAGCGGGAGGGCCCTACACTGAGCAGTTCTTC. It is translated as CASSLGLAGGPYTEQFF.

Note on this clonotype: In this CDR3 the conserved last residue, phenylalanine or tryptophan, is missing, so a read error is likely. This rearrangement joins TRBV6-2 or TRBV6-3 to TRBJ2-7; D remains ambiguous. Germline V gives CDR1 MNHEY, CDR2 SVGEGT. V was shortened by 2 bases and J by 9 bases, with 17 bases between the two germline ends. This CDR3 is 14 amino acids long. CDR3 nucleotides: TGTGCCAGCAGTTACGACAAGACGACCTCTGTGCAGTACCTC. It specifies CASSYDKTTSVQYL.

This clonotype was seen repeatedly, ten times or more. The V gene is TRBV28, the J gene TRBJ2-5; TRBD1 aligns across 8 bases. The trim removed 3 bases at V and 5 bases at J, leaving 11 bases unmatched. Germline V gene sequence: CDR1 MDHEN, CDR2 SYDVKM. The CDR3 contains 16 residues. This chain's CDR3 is CASSFTFGQGGETQYF. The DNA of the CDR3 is TGTGCCAGCAGTTTTACCTTCGGACAGGGCGGGGAGACCCAGTACTTC.